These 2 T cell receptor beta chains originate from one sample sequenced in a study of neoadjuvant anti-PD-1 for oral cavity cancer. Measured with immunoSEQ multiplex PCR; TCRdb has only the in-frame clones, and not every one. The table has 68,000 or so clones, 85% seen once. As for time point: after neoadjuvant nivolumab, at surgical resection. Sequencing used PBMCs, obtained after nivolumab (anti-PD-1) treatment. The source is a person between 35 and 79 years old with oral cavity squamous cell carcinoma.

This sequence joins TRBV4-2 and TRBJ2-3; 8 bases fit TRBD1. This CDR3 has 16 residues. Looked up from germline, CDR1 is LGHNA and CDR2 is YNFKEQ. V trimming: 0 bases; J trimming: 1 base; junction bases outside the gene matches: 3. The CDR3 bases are TGTGCCAGCAGCCAAGAGGAGGGACAGGGCACAGATACGCAGTATTTT. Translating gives CASSQEEGQGTDTQYF.

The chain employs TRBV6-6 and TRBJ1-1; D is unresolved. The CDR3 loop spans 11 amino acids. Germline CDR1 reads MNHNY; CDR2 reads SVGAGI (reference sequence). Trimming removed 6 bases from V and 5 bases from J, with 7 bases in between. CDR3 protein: CASRVWTEAFF. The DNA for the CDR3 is TGTGCCAGCAGGGTGTGGACTGAAGCTTTCTTT.